This TCR beta chain was sequenced during a study of identical twins. Points from the study as a whole: The study drew conclusions from cross-sectional statistical analysis, not from following the same donors.

This clonotype was counted only a few times. Its antigen is undetermined. This CDR3 has 15 amino acids. Unmatched junction bases numbered 11, after V lost 5 bases and J lost 8 bases. TCRdb re-called the 5' RACE reads with MiXCR, one entry per CDR3 protein. The sample holds 500,000 to 550,000 distinct CDR3 sequences, about a fifth seen once. These same data were also listed under a study on yellow fever vaccine responses in identical twins.

Sequences were obtained from CD4+ T cells sorted from blood. V and J are TRBV12-3 or TRBV12-4 and TRBJ2-1; the match to TRBD1 covers 8 bases. This receptor was taken from a woman in her late teens or twenties in good health. The CDR3 here is CASSPYLPGGDEQFF. The CDR3 DNA is TGTGCCAGCAGTCCCTACCTACCAGGGGGCGATGAGCAGTTCTTC.